This is a list of T cell receptor beta chains from one sample in a study of blood T cells in healthy people across ages. MiXCR, run by TCRdb on the 5' RACE reads, gives a single entry per CDR3 protein. The profile shows about 1,800,000 distinct CDR3 sequences, about 28% of them singletons. Sequenced sample: blood. These receptors came from a woman between 25 and 40 years old in good health. CDR3s include the opening cysteine and the closing phenylalanine or tryptophan. A D gene is named only where the DNA matches it firmly. Size is stated for part of the rows, as once, few or many counts, or as a class when the clone is expanded.

v_call clone_size d_call cdr3_aa
TRBV14 few NA CASSQDRVRSVYEQYF
TRBV6-6 NA TRBD2 CASSYSRGGGAYEQYF
TRBV2 many NA CASKRRDNQKETQYF
TRBV6-6 many NA CASSYLQGQETQYF
TRBV10-3 few TRBD2 CAISEKVAGGDNEQFF
TRBV6-2/TRBV6-3 few NA CASSERGLETQYF
TRBV5-1 NA NA CASRPGHNTGELFF
TRBV7-2 NA NA CASRIALWGEGTEAFF
TRBV7-6 few TRBD1 CASSRTGSDSPLHF
TRBV5-1 once NA CASSQESWATEAFF
TRBV7-2 few NA CASSWVADTGELFF
TRBV6-6 NA NA CASSYSFGANVLTF
TRBV5-4 few TRBD1 CASSAGTARTF
TRBV7-9 few NA CASSPTRGGETQYF
TRBV20-1 NA NA CSARDMHGSNEKLFF
TRBV4-1 NA NA CASTNIGREANTEAFF
TRBV27 few TRBD1 CASSRYRGNEQFF
TRBV29-1 once TRBD2 CSARTSEYNEQFF
TRBV7-3 NA TRBD1 CASSRGGQEYNEQYF
TRBV5-5 NA TRBD2 CASSLGTLAGGHTDTQYF
TRBV15 NA TRBD2 CATSRDRVAGGLEQYF
TRBV11-2 NA TRBD2 CASSLAWGLAGVDTQYF
TRBV28 few NA CASSRQTGNYEQYF
TRBV12-3/TRBV12-4 NA NA CASSPGREDTQYF
TRBV20-1 few TRBD1 CSAAGQGAGTEAFF
TRBV29-1 few TRBD1 CSIRWDRDTDTQYF
TRBV7-8 few TRBD1 CASSGRGTGGGDTQYF
TRBV9 NA TRBD2 CASTHRAGGRNEQFF
TRBV20-1 NA NA CSARPGGSPSYEQYF
TRBV7-9 NA TRBD1 CASCRQGLLGAETQYF
TRBV12-3/TRBV12-4 once TRBD2 CASSYGGDPEQFF
TRBV5-5 few TRBD1 CASSFVDRDAYGYTF
TRBV6-1 many NA CASRETTYEQYF
TRBV7-2 many TRBD2 CASRRIAGDEQFF
TRBV2 NA NA CASRTDVDGYTF
TRBV7-6 few NA CASSSLGATEAFF
TRBV7-3 few NA CASSFTRVDEQYF
TRBV20-1 few NA CSARGLQGFSDTQYF
TRBV20-1 NA TRBD1 CSARDSATGGRETQYF
TRBV7-8 NA TRBD2 CASSFKGLAGEQFF
TRBV7-2 NA NA CASSKQGNYGYTF
TRBV3-1 few TRBD1 CASSQITGGDEQFF
TRBV6-6 few TRBD2 CASSPVGLAGGQETQYF
TRBV5-1 NA NA CAGSLVVDRSNYYGYTF
TRBV6-2/TRBV6-3 NA NA CASSYSKDKLVYSNQPQHF
TRBV5-1 few TRBD2 CASSSGTRGLETQYF
TRBV12-3/TRBV12-4 NA TRBD1 CASSLTGGPTEAFF
TRBV5-1 many NA CASSPGNVGPYEQYF
TRBV25-1 few NA CASTTGGYNEQFF
TRBV10-3 NA TRBD2 CAIRVAGSAYEQYF
TRBV5-6 NA NA CASSPSPENTQYF
TRBV27 NA TRBD1 CASKRGGGGCTF
TRBV5-1 NA TRBD1 CASSFSTGGKNIQYF
TRBV2 NA TRBD2 CASSLLGLGADTQYF
TRBV14 many NA CASSPPGANTEAFF